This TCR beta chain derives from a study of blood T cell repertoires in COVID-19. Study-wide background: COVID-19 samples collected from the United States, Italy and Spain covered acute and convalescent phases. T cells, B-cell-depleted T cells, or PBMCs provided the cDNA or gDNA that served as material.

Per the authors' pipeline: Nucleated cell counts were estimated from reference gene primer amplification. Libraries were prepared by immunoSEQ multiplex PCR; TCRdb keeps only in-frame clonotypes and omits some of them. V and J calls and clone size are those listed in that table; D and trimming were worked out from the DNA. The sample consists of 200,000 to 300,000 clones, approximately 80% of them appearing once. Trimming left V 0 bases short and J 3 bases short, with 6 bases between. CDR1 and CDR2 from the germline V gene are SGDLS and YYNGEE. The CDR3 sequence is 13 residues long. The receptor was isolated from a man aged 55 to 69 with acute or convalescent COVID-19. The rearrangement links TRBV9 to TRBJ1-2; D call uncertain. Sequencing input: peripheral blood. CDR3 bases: TGTGCCAGCAGCGTAGAAACAGACTATGGCTACACCTTC. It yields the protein CASSVETDYGYTF. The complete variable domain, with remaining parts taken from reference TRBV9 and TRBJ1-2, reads DSGVTQTPKHLITATGQRVTLRCSPRSGDLSVYWYQQSLDQGLQFLIQYYNGEERAKGNILERFSAQQFPDLHSELNLSSLELGDSALYFCASSVETDYGYTFGSGTRLTVV.